This TCR beta chain emerged from a study of shared clonotypes between healthy human individuals (dated by TCRdb to 2019 to 2021). Broadly, across the study: The cohort comprised a couple of women and a few men aged 18 to 49 years. For each donor, CD4 naive and CD4 memory were each run on three plates, CD8 naive on two plates, and CD8 memory on one plate. To estimate repertoire size and how much clonotypes are shared between individuals, the study performed deep sequencing of blood TCR repertoires from roughly five healthy adults. Different laboratories and diverse techniques were used to prepare libraries and sequence TCR repertoires, to increase sequencing depth and limit assay-specific biases. Each donor's leukapheresis produced roughly between roughly 0.9 and 9 billion PBMCs.

The donors were healthy, HIV-negative adults who had no recently reported acute infections or vaccinations. All donors were Caucasian adults living in Nashville, Tennessee, USA. Magnetic negative selection was used to enrich CD4+ T cells, after which naive cells were positively selected on CD45RA and the negative fraction became the memory subset. Blood was collected by leukapheresis, and PBMCs were isolated by Ficoll-Histopaque density gradient centrifugation and then cryopreserved in liquid nitrogen vapor phase. Purity and quantity of every magnetically sorted T cell population were checked by analytical flow cytometry. Each sorted fraction had its genomic DNA isolated and then quantified by UV absorbance on a Nanodrop 2000c. Broader findings and caveats from the paper: Clonotypes shared by all four sorted-subset donors showed higher generation probabilities than non-shared clonotypes. Rarefaction of sorted-subset datasets indicated incomplete sequencing despite the large sequencing depth. About 5% of naive CD4, 3.5% of naive CD8, about 2.1% of memory CD4, and 0.4% of memory CD8 clonotypes were shared across a few donors. Pairwise subsampling indicated that sequencing depth was expected to affect the degree of clonotype sharing among donors. Sampling was restricted to blood, and TCR repertoires in tissue are likely to differ from TCR repertoires in blood. The genetic and exposure-history diversity represented was limited by the small number of donors. Naive subsets generally had larger estimated clonotype richness than memory subsets.

The CDR3 adds up to 13 amino acids, both ends counted. CDR1 and CDR2, looked up from the germline V gene (reference sequence), are MNHEY and SMNVEV. Remarks on this clone: Its binding antigen is unknown. Likely a read error: the CDR3 ends without its conserved phenylalanine or tryptophan. The limits of the CDR3 on the DNA are not certain, so only TCRdb's listed CDR3 is given.

TCR CDR3 regions were amplified from genomic DNA by multiplex PCR using the deep immunoSEQ assay. Extracted genomic DNA from each cell subset was distributed evenly across all wells of several immunoSEQ 96-well plates, and each plate was treated as a replicate. For sorted subsets, 200 to 250 ng of genomic DNA, equivalent to about 30,000 T cell genomes, went into each replicate PCR. The purified libraries were quantified using a Qubit 3.0 fluorometer, sized with a Bioanalyzer 2100, and then quantified again using the KAPA Library Quantification kit. Every immunoSEQ 96-well plate was sequenced on a separate single-read 150-cycle Illumina NextSeq 550 flow cell. In the paper's pipeline: Because the immunoSEQ output included only junctional sequences and no quality scores, the filtering could not be the same as the filtering used for full-length reads. To assign V/J genes and CDR3, sequences were annotated using PyIR, a Python wrapper for IgBLAST v1.9, with IMGT germline references. Reads with weak V/J assignments (E-value above 1e-6), missing CDR3, stop codons, out-of-frame junctions, or ambiguous translated residues were removed. V3J clonotypes were defined as sequences sharing an identical inferred V gene, J gene, and CDR3 amino acid sequence. Percentage overlap between repertoires was calculated by dividing the number of shared unique clonotypes by the size of the smaller repertoire. RTK rarefaction, the Chao1 estimator, and Recon v2.1 estimates of unobserved clonotypes were used to assess repertoire richness. Generation probabilities for all TCRbeta clonotypes obtained by the gDNA method from a handful of donors were computed using OLGA. TCRdb retrieved this table from immuneACCESS and kept in-frame rearrangements only. Not all clones are present; in checked studies, unresolved V genes account for under half, and no reason is known for the remainder. The V and J calls and clone size are taken from that table; D and trimming were inferred from the DNA. Within this sample are around 240,000 clones, with about 69% of them counted one time only. The ten most abundant clones make up roughly 10% of the sample.

Sequenced input: memory CD4+ T cells sorted from blood. Reading the label with the study, this specimen's cell subset or site is: CD45RA-negative fraction. The sequence derives from a man aged 25 to 45 in good health. The rearrangement joined TRBV27 to TRBJ2-3; the table's D call TRBD2 went unverified against the DNA. CDR3 sequence: CATICETSGRETS.